This paragraph covers one T cell receptor (beta chain) sequence. What it binds is not known. This sample was taken from a study of shared clonotypes between healthy human individuals. Assay used: immunoSEQ multiplex PCR; TCRdb lists only in-frame clones, some missing. The sample records around 1,900,000 clones, around 93% being singletons. CDR3 size: 14 residues. V lost 5 bases, J lost 3 bases, and 13 bases lay in between. Germline V gene lookup returns CDR1 MNHEY and CDR2 SMNVEV (reference sequence). Naive CD8 isolation took CD45RO-negative cells positively selected for CCR7 and excluded terminally differentiated effector memory CD45RA+ cells. Study conclusions and caveats: Naive subsets usually exceeded memory subsets in estimated richness. Among non-shared clonotypes, generation probabilities were lower than among those shared by all four donors. With a handful of donors compared, around 5% of naive CD4 clonotypes were shared. The diversity represented, both genetic and in exposure history, was limited by few donors.

Material: naive CD8+ T cells from PBMCs. The J gene is TRBJ1-1, the V gene TRBV27, with D maybe TRBD1 (5 bases). The receptor was isolated from a man aged 18-30 years in good health. Some clones in this sample may be carry-over from other donors' samples. The CDR3 DNA reads TGTGCCAGCAGTACCGGATGGGGGTACACTGAAGCTTTCTTT. It codes for CASSTGWGYTEAFF.